This T cell receptor (beta chain) stems from a study of shared clonotypes between healthy human individuals. Study-level findings and limits: Several donors held around 5% of naive CD4 clonotypes in common.

The study enrolled healthy HIV-negative adults without recent acute infections or vaccinations as donors. Naive CD45RA+ and memory CD45RA-negative subsets were split from CD4+ cells. In the case of this clone: Its antigen is as yet unknown.

Germline CDR1 GTSNPN, CDR2 SVGIG (reference sequence). The CDR3 runs 14 residues. With 1 base removed from V and 0 bases from J, the gap between germline ends came to 10 bases. Replicate PCRs from sorted subsets contained around 200 ng DNA, which is tens of thousands of T cell genomes. The data were produced by immunoSEQ multiplex PCR, yet TCRdb's version contains in-frame clones alone and is incomplete. The table shows about 2 million clones, with 95% occurring only once. This TCR was sampled from a man younger than 35 in good health. Material: naive CD4+ T cells sorted from blood. Specified subset: CD45RA+ positively selected. The rearrangement joins TRBV30 to TRBJ2-7; D might be TRBD2 (5 bases). The CDR3 region has the DNA TGTGCCTGGAGTGGCGGGTCGGGCTCCTACGAGCAGTACTTC. It codes for CAWSGGSGSYEQYF.